The entry below describes one T cell receptor beta chain. The authors' processing: By means of reference gene primer amplification, nucleated cell counts were estimated. Measured with immunoSEQ multiplex PCR; TCRdb has only the in-frame clones, and not every one. The V and J calls and clone size are taken from that table; D and trimming were inferred from the DNA. The sample shows around 77,000 clones, around 84% of them seen only once. The sample belongs to a study of blood T cell repertoires in COVID-19. Study as a whole: T cells, B-cell-depleted T cells, or PBMCs supplied cDNA or gDNA.

V lost 1 base and J lost 3, with 12 bases in between. The CDR3 consists of 15 residues. The germline V gene encodes CDR1 MNHEY and CDR2 SMNVEV (reference sequence). Sequenced input: peripheral blood. The chain is built from TRBV27 and TRBJ1-2; possible D gene TRBD1, 6 bases. This receptor was obtained from a man between 65 and 85 years old with active or convalescent COVID-19. The CDR3 region has the DNA TGTGCCAGCAGTTTATACCTGGGGGCCGACTATGGCTACACCTTC. Protein product: CASSLYLGADYGYTF.